This T cell receptor beta chain came from a study of PD-1 blockade in classical Hodgkin lymphoma. The study, taken as a whole, reports: Patients with an early start, nivolumab under 1 year after ASCT, were excluded.

V shed 0 bases and J 2 bases; nucleotides not matched to a gene: 0. This CDR3 region has 15 residues. Germline V gives CDR1 ENHRY, CDR2 SYGVKD. Relapses following autologous stem cell transplantation were seen in all patients, with brentuximab vedotin exposure varying. Of note for this clone: Its antigen is as yet unknown.

TCRdb keeps only in-frame clones here, not all; method: immunoSEQ multiplex PCR. The sample comprises approximately 150,000 clones, 78% of which are singletons, and 9.2% rests with the top ten. The chain recombines TRBV10-3 with TRBJ1-2; 10 bases map to TRBD1. The receptor comes from a human donor with classical Hodgkin lymphoma. Sequencing used peripheral blood mononuclear cells (PBMCs), obtained before the second cycle of nivolumab. The CDR3, as DNA: TGTGCCATCAGTGAGTCGACAGGGGGCAACTATGGCTACACCTTC. Translation: CAISESTGGNYGYTF.